Here is one T cell receptor (beta chain) with its context. The data derive from a study of regulatory T cells in long-lasting Graves disease. J lost 6 bases, V lost 0 bases, and 11 bases had no gene match. CDR1 is SGDLS, CDR2 YYNGEE, per germline. The CDR3 sequence is 16 residues long. Time point specified: persistent/refractory GD, antithyroid drugs over 5 years with positive TRAb. The TCR library was prepared using RNA isolated from PBMCs. Combining iRepertoire HTBI primers with Arm-PCR of CDR3 regions, the authors built TCR beta libraries. One entry per CDR3 protein, called by TCRdb with MiXCR from the multiplex PCR reads. Here the sample spans a few hundred thousand distinct CDR3 sequences, roughly 25% being singletons.

The specimen comprised peripheral blood mononuclear cells (PBMCs), sampled when the disease was refractory, from a patient treated with antithyroid drugs. The chain joins TRBV9 to TRBJ2-7, with 8 bases identical to TRBD2. This clonotype originated in a woman between 40 and 50 years old with Graves disease. This CDR3 reads CASSVGASGRNAEQYF. DNA of the CDR3: TGTGCCAGCAGCGTAGGGGCTAGCGGGCGGAATGCCGAGCAGTACTTC.